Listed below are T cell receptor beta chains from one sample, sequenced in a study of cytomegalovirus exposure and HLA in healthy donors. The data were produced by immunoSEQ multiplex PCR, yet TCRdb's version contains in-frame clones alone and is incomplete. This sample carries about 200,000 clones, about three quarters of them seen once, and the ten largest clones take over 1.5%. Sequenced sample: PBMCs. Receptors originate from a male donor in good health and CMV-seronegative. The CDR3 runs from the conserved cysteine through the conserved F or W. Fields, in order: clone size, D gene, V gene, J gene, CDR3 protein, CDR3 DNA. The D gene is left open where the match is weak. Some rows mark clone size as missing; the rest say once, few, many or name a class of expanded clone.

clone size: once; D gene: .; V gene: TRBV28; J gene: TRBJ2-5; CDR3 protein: CASTTMLERDQETQYF; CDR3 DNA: TGTGCCAGCACCACGATGCTGGAGCGGGACCAAGAGACCCAGTACTTC
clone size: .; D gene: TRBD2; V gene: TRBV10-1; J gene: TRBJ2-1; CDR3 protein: CASRLLADSSYNEQFF; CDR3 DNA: TGCGCCAGCAGATTACTAGCGGACAGCTCCTACAATGAGCAGTTCTTC
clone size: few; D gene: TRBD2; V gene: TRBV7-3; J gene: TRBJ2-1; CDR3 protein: CASSSSGGLFYNEQFF; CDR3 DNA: TGTGCCAGCAGCTCTTCCGGGGGGTTATTCTACAATGAGCAGTTCTTC
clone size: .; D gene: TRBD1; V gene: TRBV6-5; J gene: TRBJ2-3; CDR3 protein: CASRTGTGGPDTQYF; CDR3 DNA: TGTGCCAGCAGAACTGGGACAGGGGGCCCAGATACGCAGTATTTT
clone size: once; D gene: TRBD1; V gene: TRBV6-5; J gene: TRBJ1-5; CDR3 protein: CASRTGGVNQPQHF; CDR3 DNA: TGTGCCAGCAGGACAGGGGGCGTCAATCAGCCCCAGCATTTT
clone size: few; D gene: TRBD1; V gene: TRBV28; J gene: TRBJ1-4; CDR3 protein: CASTTGVTNEKLFF; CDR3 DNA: TGTGCCAGCACGACAGGGGTGACTAATGAAAAACTGTTTTTT
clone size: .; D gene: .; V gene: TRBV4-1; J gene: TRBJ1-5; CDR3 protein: CASSQRGGSLNQPQHF; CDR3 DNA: TGCGCCAGCAGCCAAAGGGGAGGGAGCCTAAATCAGCCCCAGCATTTT
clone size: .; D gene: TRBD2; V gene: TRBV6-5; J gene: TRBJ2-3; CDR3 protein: CASKASGELDTQYF; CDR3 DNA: TGTGCCAGCAAGGCTAGCGGGGAGTTAGATACGCAGTATTTT
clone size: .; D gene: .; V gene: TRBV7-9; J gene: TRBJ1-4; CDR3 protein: CASSLLWQGNEKLFF; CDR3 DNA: TGTGCCAGCAGCTTACTTTGGCAGGGGAATGAAAAACTGTTTTTT
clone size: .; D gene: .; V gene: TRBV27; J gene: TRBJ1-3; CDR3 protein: CASSLSGWLGNTIYF; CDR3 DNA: TGTGCCAGCAGTTTGTCGGGGTGGTTGGGAAACACCATATATTTT
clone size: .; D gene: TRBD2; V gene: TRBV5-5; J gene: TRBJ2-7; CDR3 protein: CASSPHGGVVGYEQYF; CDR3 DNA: TGTGCCAGCAGCCCTCATGGGGGGGTAGTGGGCTACGAGCAGTACTTC
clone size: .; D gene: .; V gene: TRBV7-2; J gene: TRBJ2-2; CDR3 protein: CASSFGGIGELFF; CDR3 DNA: TGTGCCAGCAGCTTCGGGGGAATCGGGGAGCTGTTTTTT
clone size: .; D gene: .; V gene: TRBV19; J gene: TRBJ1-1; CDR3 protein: CASSIFTGGERTEAFF; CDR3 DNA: TGTGCCAGTAGTATTTTCACGGGGGGAGAGAGGACTGAAGCTTTCTTT
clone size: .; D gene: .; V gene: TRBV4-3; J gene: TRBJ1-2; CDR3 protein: CASSQEVRGGNGYTF; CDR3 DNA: TGCGCCAGCAGCCAAGAGGTCCGGGGTGGGAATGGCTACACCTTC
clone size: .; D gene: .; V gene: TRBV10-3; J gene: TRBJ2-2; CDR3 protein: CAISESEGTRVLFF; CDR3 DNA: TGTGCCATCAGTGAGTCGGAGGGGACCCGGGTCCTGTTTTTT
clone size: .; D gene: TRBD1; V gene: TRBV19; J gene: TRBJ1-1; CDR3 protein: CATYPRAGGTEAFF; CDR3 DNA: TGTGCCACTTATCCACGGGCAGGGGGCACTGAAGCTTTCTTT
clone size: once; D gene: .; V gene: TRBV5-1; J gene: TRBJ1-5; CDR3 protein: CASSFQGSDQPQHF; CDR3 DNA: TGCGCCAGCAGCTTCCAGGGTTCCGATCAGCCCCAGCATTTT
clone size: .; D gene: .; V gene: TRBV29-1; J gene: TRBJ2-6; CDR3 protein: CSPEGVSGANVLTF; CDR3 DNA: TGCAGCCCCGAGGGGGTATCTGGGGCCAACGTCCTGACTTTC
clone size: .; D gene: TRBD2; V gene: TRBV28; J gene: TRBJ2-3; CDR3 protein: CASSSGLAGGTDTQYF; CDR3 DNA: TGTGCCAGCAGTTCCGGACTAGCGGGGGGAACAGATACGCAGTATTTT
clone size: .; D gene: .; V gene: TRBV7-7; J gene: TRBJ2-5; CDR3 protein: CASSFGGPETQYF; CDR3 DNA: TGTGCCAGCAGCTTTGGAGGGCCAGAGACCCAGTACTTC
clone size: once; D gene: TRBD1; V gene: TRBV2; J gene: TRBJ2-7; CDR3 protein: CASSRDRGGEQYF; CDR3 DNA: TGTGCCAGCAGTCGGGACAGGGGAGGCGAGCAGTACTTC
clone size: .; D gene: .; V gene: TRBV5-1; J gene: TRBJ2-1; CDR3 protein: CASSLRGGGEQFF; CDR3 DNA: TGCGCCAGCAGCTTGAGGGGGGGAGGTGAGCAGTTCTTC
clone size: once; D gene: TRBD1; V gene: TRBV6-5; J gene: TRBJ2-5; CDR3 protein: CASTPPGGETQYF; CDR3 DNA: TGTGCCAGCACCCCCCCAGGGGGAGAGACCCAGTACTTC
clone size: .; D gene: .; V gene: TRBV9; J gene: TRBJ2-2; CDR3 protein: CASSGRVTGELFF; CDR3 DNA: TGTGCCAGCAGCGGCAGGGTAACCGGGGAGCTGTTTTTT
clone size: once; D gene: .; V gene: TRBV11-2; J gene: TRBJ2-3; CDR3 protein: CASSSIAGSTDTQYF; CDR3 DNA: TGTGCCAGCAGCTCAATCGCGGGGAGCACAGATACGCAGTATTTT
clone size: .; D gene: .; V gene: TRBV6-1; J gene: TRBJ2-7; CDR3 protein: CASSEYRSRGEYEQYF; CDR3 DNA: TGTGCCAGCAGTGAATATCGGAGCAGGGGGGAATACGAGCAGTACTTC
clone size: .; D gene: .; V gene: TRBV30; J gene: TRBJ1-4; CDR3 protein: CAWSMRQTNEKLFF; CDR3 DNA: TGTGCCTGGTCTATGAGGCAGACTAATGAAAAACTGTTTTTT
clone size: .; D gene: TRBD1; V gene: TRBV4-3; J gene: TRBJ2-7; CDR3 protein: CASSHDRVSSYEQYF; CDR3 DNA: TGCGCCAGCAGCCATGACAGGGTTAGCTCCTACGAGCAGTACTTC
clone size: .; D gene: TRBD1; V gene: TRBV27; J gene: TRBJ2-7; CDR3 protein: CASSTRQGRFGEQYF; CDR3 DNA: TGTGCCAGCAGTACACGACAGGGGAGGTTTGGGGAGCAGTACTTC
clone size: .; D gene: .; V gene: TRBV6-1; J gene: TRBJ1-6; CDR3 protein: CASRDNRVYNSPLHF; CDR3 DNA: TGTGCCAGCAGGGACAACAGGGTCTATAATTCACCCCTCCACTTT
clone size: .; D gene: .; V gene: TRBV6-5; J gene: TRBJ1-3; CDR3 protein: CASSPPTGNTIYF; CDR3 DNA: TGTGCCAGCAGTCCCCCTACTGGAAACACCATATATTTT
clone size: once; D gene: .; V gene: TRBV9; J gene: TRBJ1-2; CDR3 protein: CASSAGYGYTF; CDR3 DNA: TGTGCCAGCAGCGCAGGCTATGGCTACACCTTC
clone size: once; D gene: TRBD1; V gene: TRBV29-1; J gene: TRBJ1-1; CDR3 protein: CSVDKEGQRTTEAFF; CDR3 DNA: TGCAGCGTTGATAAGGAGGGACAGAGAACGACTGAAGCTTTCTTT
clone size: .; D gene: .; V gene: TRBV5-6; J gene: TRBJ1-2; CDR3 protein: CASSLESGWYGYTF; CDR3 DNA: TGTGCCAGCAGCTTGGAGTCAGGATGGTATGGCTACACCTTC
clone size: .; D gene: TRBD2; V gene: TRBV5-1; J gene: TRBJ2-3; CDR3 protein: CASSLRAGDTDTQYF; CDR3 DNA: TGCGCCAGCAGCTTGAGAGCGGGAGACACAGATACGCAGTATTTT
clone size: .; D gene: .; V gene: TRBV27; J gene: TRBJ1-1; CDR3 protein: CASSSGQSGVTNTEAFF; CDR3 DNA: TGTGCCAGCAGCTCTGGACAGTCCGGGGTTACGAACACTGAAGCTTTCTTT